This T cell receptor (beta chain) appears in the sequencing data of a study of T cell responses to AZD1222 COVID-19 vaccine. A remark on this clone: Its antigen remains unknown.

Assay: immunoSEQ multiplex PCR; the TCRdb copy retains only in-frame clones and omits some. Of around 200,000 clones in the sample, 85% to 95% were seen once. Study results and limitations: Donors were largely white British and mainly female; clonal diversity was possibly underestimated. In the spike-specific TCR repertoire, nearly half reportedly target unmutated variant regions. With two AZD1222 doses given, Spike-specific TCR breadth and depth both rose. Vaccine-associated CD4 TCRs ranged over spike, dominating at 160-218 and 743-854.

Looked up from germline, CDR1 is SEHNR and CDR2 is FQNEAQ (reference sequence). The CDR3 spans 16 residues. V lost 4 bases and J 0 bases, leaving 15 bases between the germline ends. Material: peripheral blood, obtained on day 0 of AZD1222 vaccination. The sequence was obtained from an adult in good health. The chain recombines TRBV7-9 with TRBJ1-1; D may be TRBD1 (5 bases). CDR3 in DNA: TGTGCCAGCAGCTCGCAAGGGACCCTCATGAACACTGAAGCTTTCTTT. Its protein product is CASSSQGTLMNTEAFF.